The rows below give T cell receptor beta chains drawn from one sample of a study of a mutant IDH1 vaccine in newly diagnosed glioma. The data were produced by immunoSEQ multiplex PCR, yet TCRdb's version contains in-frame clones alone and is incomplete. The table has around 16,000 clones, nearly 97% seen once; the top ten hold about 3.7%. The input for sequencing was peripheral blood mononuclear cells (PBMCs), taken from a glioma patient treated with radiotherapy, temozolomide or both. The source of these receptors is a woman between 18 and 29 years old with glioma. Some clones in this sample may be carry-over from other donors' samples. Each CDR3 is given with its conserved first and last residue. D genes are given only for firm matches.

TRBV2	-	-	CASRIDYEQYF
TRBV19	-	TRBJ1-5	CASSIAQGNQPQHF
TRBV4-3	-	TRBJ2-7	CASSQDRLPTYEQYF
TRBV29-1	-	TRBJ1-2	CSVEGYRNYGYTF
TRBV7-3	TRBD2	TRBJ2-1	CASSLGLAGDEQFF
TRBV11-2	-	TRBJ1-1	CASSFWATSNTEAFF
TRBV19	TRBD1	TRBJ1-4	CASSIVNRGNEKLFF
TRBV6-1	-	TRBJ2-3	CASRTNRAFDTQYF
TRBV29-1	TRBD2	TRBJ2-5	CSVGGGVYGTQYF
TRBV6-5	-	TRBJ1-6	CASTVPGSNSPLHF
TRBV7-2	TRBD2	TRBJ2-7	CASSHLASGVSYEQYF
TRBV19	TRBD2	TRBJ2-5	CASSLGLAGGQETQYF
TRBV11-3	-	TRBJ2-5	CASSLQQGRETQYF
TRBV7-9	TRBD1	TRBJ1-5	CASSLTGGGSQPQHF
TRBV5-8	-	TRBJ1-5	CASSFGGGWTSGRAQHF
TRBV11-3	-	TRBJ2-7	CASSLVASAAYEQYF
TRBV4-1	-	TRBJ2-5	CASSQDKLALQETQYF
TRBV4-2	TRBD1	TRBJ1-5	CASSQAGTGGASNQPQHF
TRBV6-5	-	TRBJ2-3	CASSYVTRADTQYF
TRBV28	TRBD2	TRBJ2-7	CASSRGLAGFSYEQYF
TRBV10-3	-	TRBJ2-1	CATQGTPSYNEQFF
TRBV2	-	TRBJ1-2	CASSDTQGPLGLYGYTF